This entry describes one T cell receptor (beta chain). This clone showed up just once. Its antigen remains unidentified. Base qualities are missing; no much larger clone stands one base away. V and J are truncated by 1 base and 2 bases respectively, leaving an intervening sequence of 12 bases. From the germline V gene (reference sequence), CDR1 is LNHDA and CDR2 is SQIVND. The CDR3 goes from the cysteine to the phenylalanine over 15 residues. CDR3 DNA only is kept here, 45 bases in frame from base 1. This record comes from a study of T cells in localized non-small cell lung cancer (TCRdb year 2020). Study-level background: Comparing tumors with uninvolved tumor-adjacent lungs, the study looked at the T cell repertoires of fewer than 250 patients with early-stage NSCLC. The cohort comprised around 250 treatment-naïve NSCLC patients with resected, localized lung tumors. The mean age of the NSCLC patients was under 70 years, with 130 or so men and 85 to 110 women.

Uninvolved adjacent lung was obtained at least 2 cm from the tumor margin, and the absence of atypia was confirmed by two independent pathologists. At diagnosis, peripheral blood, uninvolved tumor-adjacent lung and tumor were collected and were preserved as a mix of fresh-frozen and FFPE material. The immunoSEQ Assay was used to sequence TCR beta CDR3 regions from DNA. The original pipeline was this. T cell density was computed as TCR beta template counts normalized to usable DNA estimated by amplifying housekeeping genes. Richness was estimated using the preseqR package, with extrapolation to 400,000 templates for PBMC samples and to 120,000 templates for tissue samples. Clonality was defined as one minus Pielou's evenness. Tissue-enriched TCRs were identified by differential abundance testing using productive amino-acid clonotypes, minimum total count 5 and alpha 0.1. The Jaccard Index and the Morisita Overlap Index were used to measure repertoire overlap between compartments. GLIPH grouped TCR beta CDR3s together with public tetramer-defined viral CDR3s, and a viral motif had to include at least three viral sequences and show V-gene enrichment. Not all clones reach the TCRdb copy of this immuneACCESS table, which keeps in-frame sequences only. Checked studies attribute under half of the gap to unresolved V genes and leave the rest unexplained. Clonal size and the V and J genes are those of that table, whereas D and trimming came from the DNA. This sample holds approximately 1,500 clones; 25% to 35% were observed only once. The top ten clones comprise roughly an eighth of the sample.

On the study overall, not on this receptor specifically: Because the study design was exploratory, TCR variables were selected using unadjusted p-values without false-discovery rate correction. Of the top 100 tumor clones, a median of roughly 57 were detected in paired uninvolved adjacent lung; approximately 30 were also among that lung's top 100. Because multi-region tumor sequencing was not performed, intratumor heterogeneity could not be ruled out. Uninvolved tumor-adjacent lung showed the highest T cell clonality, higher than tumor, which suggests more focused antigenic responses in the uninvolved tumor-adjacent lung. Longer overall survival was associated with higher T cell density in blood, whereas shorter survival was associated with higher clonality in adjacent lung.

Sequenced material: normal lung tissue next to the tumor, taken before any cancer treatment. This clonotype was obtained from a man aged 35-75 years with stage I lung adenocarcinoma. The V gene is TRBV19 and the J gene is TRBJ2-7; the D gene is possibly TRBD1 or TRBD2, with 5 bases matching each. The CDR3 region has the sequence CASSIAGPLTYEQYF. The bases are TGTGCCAGTAGTATAGCGGGACCATTGACCTACGAGCAGTACTTC.